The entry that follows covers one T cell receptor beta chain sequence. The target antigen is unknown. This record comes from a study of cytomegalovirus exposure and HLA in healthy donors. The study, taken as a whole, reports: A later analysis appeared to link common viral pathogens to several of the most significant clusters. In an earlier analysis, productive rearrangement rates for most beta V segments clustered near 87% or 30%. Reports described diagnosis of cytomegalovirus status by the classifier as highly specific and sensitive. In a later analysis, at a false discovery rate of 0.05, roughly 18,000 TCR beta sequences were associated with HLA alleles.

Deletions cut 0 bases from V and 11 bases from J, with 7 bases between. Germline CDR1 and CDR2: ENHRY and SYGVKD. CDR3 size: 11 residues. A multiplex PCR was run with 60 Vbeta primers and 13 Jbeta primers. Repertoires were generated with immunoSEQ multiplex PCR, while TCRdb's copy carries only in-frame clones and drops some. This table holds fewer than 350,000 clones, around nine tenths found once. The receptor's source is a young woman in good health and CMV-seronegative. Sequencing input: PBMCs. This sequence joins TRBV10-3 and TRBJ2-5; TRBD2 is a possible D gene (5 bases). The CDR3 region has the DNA TGTGCCATCAGTGAGTCGGGAGAGCAGTACTTC. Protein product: CAISESGEQYF.